The clone carrying this T cell receptor (beta chain) was counted once. The PCR used 60 Vbeta and 13 Jbeta primers. Assay used: immunoSEQ multiplex PCR; TCRdb lists only in-frame clones, some missing. The profile shows under 150,000 clones, around 77% of them singletons. This CDR3 region has 18 residues. V was shortened by 8 bases and J by 2 bases, with 28 bases between the two germline ends. Germline V CDR1 and CDR2: SNHLY, FYNNEI. These data originate in a study of cytomegalovirus exposure and HLA in healthy donors. This clonotype was obtained from a man aged 45-60 years in good health and CMV-seronegative. The source material was PBMCs. V is TRBV2 and J is TRBJ2-7; D might be TRBD2 (6 bases). The CDR3 sequence is CASLARGGFDSATYEQYF. CDR3 DNA sequence: TGTGCCAGCCTAGCCAGAGGAGGGTTTGACTCGGCGACCTACGAGCAGTACTTC.